The T cell receptor (beta chain) described here comes from a study of shared clonotypes between healthy human individuals. About the study: CD4 naive and memory got three plates each, CD8 naive two, CD8 memory one. Points from the study as a whole: Sharing across four donors was highest in naive CD4 (around 5%) and lowest in memory CD8 (approximately 0.4%).

Trimming removed 9 bases from V and 1 base from J, with 16 bases in between. The germline V gene encodes CDR1 SNHLY and CDR2 FYNNEI. The CDR3 runs 14 residues. Positive CCR7 selection of CD45RO-negative cells yielded the naive CD8 cells, and terminally differentiated effector memory CD45RA+ cells were excluded. It was at deep level that the assay was run. The authors split each subset's genomic DNA evenly across several immunoSEQ plates. Profiling relied on immunoSEQ multiplex PCR, and the TCRdb table lists in-frame clones only, not all of them. Here the sample spans almost 700,000 clones, 92% being singletons. A note on this clone: Its antigen is unknown.

The sequence derives from a man aged 30 to 39 in good health. The J gene is TRBJ2-7, the V gene TRBV2, with D perhaps TRBD2 (6 bases). Material for sequencing was naive CD8+ T cells sorted from blood. CDR3 loop: CASGGERVSYEQYF. CDR3 sequence (DNA): TGTGCCAGTGGGGGTGAGCGGGTGTCCTACGAGCAGTACTTC.